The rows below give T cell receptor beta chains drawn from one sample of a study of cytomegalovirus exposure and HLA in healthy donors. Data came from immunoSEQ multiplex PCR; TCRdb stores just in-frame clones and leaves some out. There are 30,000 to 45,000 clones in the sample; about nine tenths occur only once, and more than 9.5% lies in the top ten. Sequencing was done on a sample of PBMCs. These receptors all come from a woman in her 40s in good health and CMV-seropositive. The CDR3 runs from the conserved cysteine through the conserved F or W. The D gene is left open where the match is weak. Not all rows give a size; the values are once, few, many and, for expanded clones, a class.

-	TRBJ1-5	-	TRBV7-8	TGTGCCAGCAGCTTAGTAACAGGTGATCAGCCCCAGCATTTT	CASSLVTGDQPQHF
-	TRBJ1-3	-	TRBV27	TGTGCCAGCAGTTCAGGGTTTGGAAACACCATATATTTT	CASSSGFGNTIYF
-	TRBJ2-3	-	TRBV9	TGTGCCAGCAGCTCCCCCGGGGAAGATACGCAGTATTTT	CASSSPGEDTQYF
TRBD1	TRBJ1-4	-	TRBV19	TGTGCCAGTAGCCCGACAGGGCCATTTAATGAAAAACTGTTTTTT	CASSPTGPFNEKLFF
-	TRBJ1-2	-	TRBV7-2	TGTGCCAGCAGCTTAGTTGCAGGGGCAAGGTCTGGCTACACCTTC	CASSLVAGARSGYTF
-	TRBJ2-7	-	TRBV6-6	TGTGCCAGCAGTCCCCTTTCTTCTTCTGACGAGCAGTACTTC	CASSPLSSSDEQYF
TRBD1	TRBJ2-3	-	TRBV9	TGTGCCAGCACGAATGGGCCAGGGGGAAGCACAGATACGCAGTATTTT	CASTNGPGGSTDTQYF
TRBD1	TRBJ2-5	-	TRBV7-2	TGTGCCAGCAGCCTTTCTTGGGACAGAAAAGAGACCCAGTACTTC	CASSLSWDRKETQYF
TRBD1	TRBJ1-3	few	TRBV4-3	TGCGCCAGCAGCCAAGAGGGACAGCCCCACTCTGGAAACACCATATATTTT	CASSQEGQPHSGNTIYF
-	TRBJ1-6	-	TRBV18	TGTGCCAGCTCACCACAGGCGGGGGGTTATAATTCACCCCTCCACTTT	CASSPQAGGYNSPLHF
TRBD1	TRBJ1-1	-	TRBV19	TGTGCCAGTATTCTCCGGACAGGGATAAGCACTGAAGCTTTCTTT	CASILRTGISTEAFF
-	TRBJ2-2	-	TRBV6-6	TGTGCCAGCAATCAGGGTGGAACCGGGGAGCTGTTTTTT	CASNQGGTGELFF
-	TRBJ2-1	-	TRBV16	TGTGCCAGCAGCCCCGCGGGGCAGGGCCTCCACAATGAGCAGTTCTTC	CASSPAGQGLHNEQFF
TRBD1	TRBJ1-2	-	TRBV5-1	TGCGCCAGCAGCTCCCCGGACAGGGTTGGCGGCTACACCTTC	CASSSPDRVGGYTF
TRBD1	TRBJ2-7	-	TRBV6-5	TGTGCCAGCACCGGTGGCGCGACAGGGGAGAACGAGCAGTACTTC	CASTGGATGENEQYF
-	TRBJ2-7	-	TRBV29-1	TGCAGCGTCCTTAAATTAACATCCCAATTATCGACAGGAATCCCTGTCTACGAGCAGTACTTC	CSVLKLTSQLSTGIPVYEQYF
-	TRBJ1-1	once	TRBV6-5	TGTGCCAGCAGTTACTCCCCCGGAGGAGGAGGCACTGAAGCTTTCTTT	CASSYSPGGGGTEAFF